The rows below give T cell receptor beta chains drawn from one sample of a study of identical twins. MiXCR was run by TCRdb on the 5' RACE reads, yielding one entry per CDR3 protein. The sample shows about 570,000 distinct CDR3 sequences, roughly 9.9% of them seen only once. The same specimen was also included in a second study, on yellow fever vaccine responses in identical twins.

Sequencing was performed on PBMCs. Receptors originate from a woman aged 18-30 years in good health. Both conserved end residues are trimmed from each CDR3. The D gene is left open where the match is weak.

v_call d_call cdr3_aa
TRBV5-6 NA ASSLTGGQGSEQY
TRBV4-1 NA ASSQVPSESSYNEQF
TRBV20-1 NA SASEQTSYNEQF
TRBV29-1 TRBD1 SVEIYPGTGGYEQY
TRBV5-6 NA ASSPQWENTEAF
TRBV29-1 NA SVTGTDYEQY
TRBV29-1 NA SVVVDEQY
TRBV5-5 NA ASSWFGTGGTDTQY
TRBV7-2 TRBD2 ASSSRASSGTYNEQF
TRBV12-3/TRBV12-4 NA ASTQDYEQF
TRBV12-3/TRBV12-4 NA ASSFRTDGIQY
TRBV20-1 TRBD1 SARDWTGDGSYEQY
TRBV20-1 TRBD1 SASIGTWGQGVEQY
TRBV27 TRBD2 ASSLSRAGGLKTQY
TRBV20-1 NA SARLGDTQY
TRBV5-1 NA ASSLVIRGREETQY
TRBV20-1 NA SARVGQGVSPLH
TRBV20-1 TRBD2 SASRLAGGPDSYNEQF
TRBV2 TRBD2 ASSGTSGGHERETQY
TRBV11-1 NA ASSLDMAEPSYNEQF
TRBV5-1 TRBD1 ASSSQGAGGYT
TRBV4-3 NA ASSPEQWNEQF
TRBV6-5 TRBD1 ASSYSGTGVQETQY
TRBV5-1 NA ASSLRGVGSGSYEQY
TRBV5-6 TRBD1 ASSLGLNKGAGEFTDTQY
TRBV12-3/TRBV12-4 NA ASSFDRRTYEQY
TRBV4-2 NA ASSQRGLNTEAF
TRBV5-1 NA ASSDSSTDTQY
TRBV29-1 NA SVVRRGGETQY
TRBV7-2 TRBD2 ASSRRLAGFYEQY
TRBV7-9 TRBD1 ASSLQQGRAEAF
TRBV7-2 TRBD2 ASSLAGGPPGETQY
TRBV3-1 NA ASSPIDRKYNEQF
TRBV5-1 NA ASSLEPGDYGYT